This T cell receptor (beta chain) was sequenced for a study of cytomegalovirus exposure and HLA in healthy donors. Study-level points and caveats: Cytomegalovirus status was reportedly diagnosed by the classifier with high specificity and sensitivity.

CDR1 is SGDLS and CDR2 is YYNGEE in the germline V gene. The CDR3 extends over 15 amino acids. Trimming took 4 bases from V and 7 from J, leaving 21 bases between them. Concerning this clone itself: Its antigen is as yet unknown.

Sequencing was performed with immunoSEQ multiplex PCR; in TCRdb, only in-frame clones are kept and a portion is missing. The sample contains approximately 180,000 clones, 86% of which appear only once. The V call is TRBV9, the J call TRBJ2-7, with D possibly being TRBD2 (5 bases). The sample consisted of PBMCs. The clonotype was recovered from a woman between 18 and 29 years old in good health and CMV-seronegative. CDR3 region: CASSLSGGHLGEQYF. As DNA, the CDR3 is TGTGCCAGCAGCCTGTCAGGCGGGCATCTAGGAGAGCAGTACTTC.